Following are 20 T cell receptor beta chains from one sample sequenced in a study of regulatory T cells in long-lasting Graves disease. Time point: newly diagnosed GD, antithyroid drugs for less than 3 months. The TCR library was made from RNA extracted from PBMCs. Both iRepertoire HTBI primers and Arm-PCR of CDR3 regions were used to build the TCR beta libraries. TCRdb re-derived calls from the multiplex PCR reads in MiXCR, one entry per CDR3 protein. The data hold 400,000 to 450,000 distinct CDR3 sequences, with roughly 15% observed a single time. In addition, the sample was reused for a study of T cells in Graves' hyperthyroidism and ophthalmopathy.

Sequenced material: peripheral blood mononuclear cells (PBMCs), taken at new diagnosis, from a patient treated with antithyroid drugs. All receptors come from a woman in her thirties with Graves disease.

This clonotype was recorded many times. This chain connects TRBV20-1 to TRBJ1-1; D may be TRBD1 (6 bases). Looked up from germline, CDR1 is DFQATT and CDR2 is SNEGSKA (reference sequence). The V and J ends lost 3 bases and 4 bases respectively, with 12 bases between them. The CDR3 covers 13 residues. This CDR3 is CSARGAGPTEAFF. The CDR3 DNA is TGCAGTGCTAGGGGGGCGGGGCCCACTGAAGCTTTCTTT.

This clonotype was counted between two and nine times. The rearrangement links TRBV7-3 to TRBJ2-1; 14 nucleotides match TRBD2. The CDR3 spans 18 residues. The V gene's germline CDR1 is SGHTA and CDR2 FQGTGA. After removal of 0 bases from V and 8 bases from J, the junction contained 9 bases not matched to a gene. The CDR3 DNA reads TGTGCCAGCAGCTTAACCCCTTGGGGACTAGCGGGAGATGATGAGCAGTTCTTC. Translation: CASSLTPWGLAGDDEQFF.

This clonotype was recorded at least ten times. The chain combines TRBV18 with TRBJ2-1; the D call may be TRBD1 or TRBD2 (7 bases each). From germline, CDR1 is KGHSH and CDR2 LQKENI. Trimming took 8 bases from V and 3 from J, leaving 17 bases between them. This CDR3 is 15 amino acids long. CDR3 protein: CASATGAGDYNEQFF. The CDR3 DNA sequence: TGTGCCAGCGCCACAGGGGCGGGAGACTACAATGAGCAGTTCTTC.

There are many counts of this clonotype. The CDR3 spells CASSHDRQAHNEQFF. Written as DNA, the CDR3 is TGCGCCAGCAGCCACGATAGGCAGGCTCACAATGAGCAGTTCTTC. V gene TRBV4-3 combines with J gene TRBJ2-1, with D unclear. This CDR3 has 15 residues. V was clipped by 3 bases and J by 5 bases, with 14 bases between them. CDR1 is LGHNA, CDR2 YSLEER, per germline.

The chain is built from TRBV30 and TRBJ2-1; a weak D match, TRBD2 (6 bases). Germline V gene sequence: CDR1 GTSNPN, CDR2 SVGIG (reference sequence). The CDR3 spans 12 residues. Trimming stripped 4 bases from V and 9 bases from J, with 13 bases between. The CDR3 region has the DNA TGTGCCTGGATGCGGGGCCGCCTTGAGCAGTTCTTC. Translation gives CAWMRGRLEQFF. The full variable domain, in which reference TRBV30 and TRBJ2-1 provide the parts outside the CDR3, is SQTIHQWPATLVQPVGSPLSLECTVEGTSNPNLYWYRQAAGRGLQLLFYSVGIGQISSEVPQNLSASRPQDRQFILSSKKLLLSDSGFYLCAWMRGRLEQFFGPGTRLTVL.

This clonotype appeared many times. DNA of the CDR3: TGTGCCAGCACGGTTAGGACTAGCGGAGACGGTACCGGGGAGCTGTTTTTT. Translating gives CASTVRTSGDGTGELFF. The V and J genes are TRBV2 and TRBJ2-2; 10 nucleotides agree with TRBD2. The trim removed 7 bases at V and 5 bases at J, leaving 13 bases unmatched. The CDR3 length is 17 residues. Germline CDR1 SNHLY, CDR2 FYNNEI.

This clonotype was seen more than once but under ten times. The J gene is TRBJ2-1, the V gene TRBV25-1, with TRBD1 identical over 10 bases. Germline assignment: CDR1 MGHDK and CDR2 SYGVNS. The CDR3 sequence is 17 residues long. J lost 8 bases, V lost 2 bases, and 12 bases had no gene match. This chain's CDR3 is CASSELGRDRGVDEQFF. Written as DNA, the CDR3 is TGTGCCAGCAGTGAACTTGGACGGGACAGGGGTGTGGATGAGCAGTTCTTC. Full variable domain (remainder filled in from reference TRBV25-1 and TRBJ2-1): EADIYQTPRYLVIGTGKKITLECSQTMGHDKMYWYQQDPGMELHLIHYSYGVNSTEKGDLSSESTVSRIRTEHFPLTLESARPSHTSQYLCASSELGRDRGVDEQFFGPGTRLTVL.

This clonotype was seen only a few times. The rearrangement links TRBV9 to TRBJ2-1; the match to TRBD2 covers 11 bases. Trimming cost V 2 bases and J 10 bases; bases outside gene matches: 5. The CDR3 spans 14 residues. From germline, CDR1 is SGDLS and CDR2 YYNGEE. The DNA of the CDR3 is TGTGCCAGCAGCGTGAAAGGACTAGCGGGCGAGCAGTTCTTC. Translated, it gives CASSVKGLAGEQFF.

This clonotype has just a few counts. V and J are TRBV5-4 and TRBJ2-2, with 9 bases lining up with TRBD2. The V gene's germline CDR1 is SGHNT and CDR2 YYREEE (reference sequence). The junction had 10 bases not matched to a gene; V was cut back by 0 bases and J by 4 bases. CDR3 length: 18 residues. The DNA of the CDR3 is TGTGCCAGCAGCTTGGGTCTAGCGGGGTCTGAGGGCACCGGGGAGCTGTTTTTT. Translating it yields CASSLGLAGSEGTGELFF.

This clonotype showed up many times. The J gene is TRBJ2-7, the V gene TRBV15, with 8 bases aligning to TRBD2. The CDR3 loop spans 15 amino acids. Germline V gene sequence: CDR1 LNHNV, CDR2 YYDKDF (reference sequence). Trimming removed 0 bases from V and 3 bases from J; junction bases left unmatched: 4. The CDR3 sequence: CATSRELADHYEQYF. Here the CDR3 DNA reads TGTGCCACCAGCAGAGAACTAGCGGACCACTACGAGCAGTACTTC.

This clonotype was found a few times. The chain couples TRBV14 to TRBJ1-2; D may be TRBD1 (5 bases). The germline gives CDR1 SGHDN, CDR2 FVKESK. Deletions cut 4 bases from V and 4 bases from J, with 19 bases between. CDR3 size: 16 residues. The DNA of the CDR3 is TGTGCCAGCAGCCCCAGGGCAGGGCCCCACTTCTATGGCTACACCTTC. Its protein is CASSPRAGPHFYGYTF.

A few counts support this clonotype. The rearrangement links TRBV5-1 to TRBJ1-3; 9 nucleotides align to TRBD1. Germline trimming cut 3 bases from V and 0 bases from J; bases unmatched to any gene: 4. The CDR3 runs 16 residues. The germline CDR1 and CDR2 sequences are SGHRS and YFSETQ. Written as DNA, the CDR3 is TGCGCCAGCAGCTCGGGACAGGGCGACTCTGGAAACACCATATATTTT. It codes for CASSSGQGDSGNTIYF.

This clonotype was detected ten times or more. The rearrangement links TRBV5-1 to TRBJ2-7, with D perhaps assigned TRBD1 or TRBD2 (5 bases each). Deletions cut 4 bases from V and 5 bases from J, with 16 bases between. Germline assignment: CDR1 SGHRS and CDR2 YFSETQ. The CDR3 is made up of 14 amino acids. The CDR3 nucleotides are TGCGCCAGCAGCGATGGGACGACGGGGAACGAGCAGTACTTC. Its protein is CASSDGTTGNEQYF.

This clonotype was counted between two and nine times. The chain combines TRBV6-1 with TRBJ2-6, with D uncertain. V was trimmed by 6 bases and J by 2 bases, leaving 5 bases between them. The CDR3 spans 13 residues. The germline CDR1 and CDR2 sequences are MNHNS and SASEGT. Here the CDR3 reads CASSVPGANVLTF. Written as DNA, the CDR3 is TGTGCCAGCAGCGTCCCTGGGGCCAACGTCCTGACTTTC.

This clonotype appeared many times. The chain couples TRBV20-1 to TRBJ1-2; D unresolved. Germline values: CDR1 DFQATT, CDR2 SNEGSKA (reference sequence). The CDR3 spans 13 residues. V was shortened by 4 bases and J by 5 bases, with 14 bases between the two germline ends. The CDR3 sequence is CSATPWRAYGYTF. The CDR3 DNA sequence: TGCAGTGCTACTCCCTGGAGGGCTTATGGCTACACCTTC.

About this clonotype: A far larger clone lies a single base away; this is likely a read error. This rearrangement joins TRBV6-2 or TRBV6-3 to TRBJ2-7; 11 bases align to TRBD2. This CDR3 is built from 18 residues. CDR1 MNHEY and CDR2 SVGEGT come from the germline V gene. V gave up 2 bases and J gave up 7 bases; unmatched junction bases: 16. The CDR3 protein is CASSYPVSSGRSWDEQYF. For the CDR3, the DNA is TGTGCCAGCAGTTACCCTGTCTCTAGCGGGAGGAGCTGGGATGAGCAGTACTTC.

This clonotype is a singleton in its sample. A much larger clone is a single base away; this may be a read error. The rearrangement links TRBV4-2 to TRBJ2-1; 14 nucleotides line up with TRBD2. CDR1 is LGHNA and CDR2 is YNFKEQ in the germline V gene. This CDR3 is built from 17 residues. Losses at the gene ends were 0 bases for V and 10 bases for J; bases not matched to a gene: 8. This CDR3 is CASSQEGLAGVGDEQFF. The CDR3 nucleotides read TGTGCCAGCAGCCAAGAGGGACTAGCGGGAGTTGGCGACGAGCAGTTCTTC.

This clonotype was counted ten times or more. This chain uses TRBV18 with TRBJ2-2, with no clear D. The CDR3 runs 14 residues. Trimming took off 3 bases at V and 3 bases at J, with 8 bases between the two ends. Germline CDR1 KGHSH, CDR2 LQKENI. The CDR3 nucleotides are TGTGCCAGCTCACCCCCGACGGACACCGGGGAGCTGTTTTTT. The encoded protein is CASSPPTDTGELFF.

The rearrangement joins TRBV9 to TRBJ1-5, with TRBD1 matching over 7 bases. CDR3 length: 15 residues. The germline V gene has CDR1 SGDLS and CDR2 YYNGEE. Trimming removed 7 bases from V and 6 bases from J; junction bases left unmatched: 13. The CDR3 spells CASSRGGGEGQPQHF. CDR3 DNA: TGTGCCAGCTCTAGAGGGGGCGGGGAGGGTCAGCCCCAGCATTTT.

The J gene is TRBJ2-5, the V gene TRBV28; D gene unclear. The CDR3 sequence is 15 residues long. V dropped 1 base and J dropped 5 bases, with 14 bases sitting between them. Germline CDR1 is MDHEN and CDR2 is SYDVKM. The CDR3 DNA follows: TGTGCCAGCAGTTTATCGAGTGTCGTCAGGGAGACCCAGTACTTC. It encodes CASSLSSVVRETQYF.